The following is a T cell receptor beta chain sequence with its context. Its antigen is as yet unknown. Within the sample, other DNA sequences also encode this same CDR3. Germline V CDR1 and CDR2: SGDLS, YYNGEE. The CDR3 runs to 16 residues. V dropped 0 bases and J dropped 1 base, with 13 bases sitting between them. Donors underwent one heparinised blood draw, around 120 mL on average. Purity exceeded 95% in all sorted populations. This entry belongs to a study of beta chain features in type 1 diabetes. About the research overall: Patients and healthy donors were similar in age, gender and cell yields.

cDNA synthesis used the whole RNA isolate, giving expressed TCRB sequences. Measured with immunoSEQ multiplex PCR; TCRdb has only the in-frame clones, and not every one. Of 810,000 or so clones listed, under 20% are singletons. Overall study results and limits: Sampled from patients, naive, central memory and Treg TCRB repertoires appeared more similar than those sampled from healthy donors.

The gene calls are TRBV9 and TRBJ2-5, with D possibly matching TRBD1 (6 bases). The source is a woman aged 18-30 years in good health. The sample taken for sequencing was naive CD4+ T cells from blood. The CDR3 sequence: CASSVGGGISQETQYF. In DNA, the CDR3 is TGTGCCAGCAGCGTAGGTGGGGGCATTTCCCAAGAGACCCAGTACTTC.